This TCR beta chain was sequenced in a study of CD8+CD57+ T cells in acquired aplastic anemia. The overall study: When averaged, DNA from sorted CD4+ and CD8+ cells came to about 3 ug. Findings and caveats of the study: It was found that some 31 CD8+ CDR3 sequences were shared between patients and controls. Significance was not reached for CD8+ Simpson's diversity between patients and controls.

The CDR3 has 15 amino acids. Germline CDR1 and CDR2: ENHRY and SYGVKD. Worth noting for this clonotype: Its target is not known. A read error may be the cause here, since a much bigger clone is one base away.

Genomic DNA constituted the template upon which TCR beta VDJ and CDR3 profiling was performed. TCRdb processed the reads anew with MiXCR; each CDR3 protein has one entry. This table has over 150,000 distinct CDR3 sequences, approximately 44% appearing once. V gene TRBV10-3 combines with J gene TRBJ2-7; 9 bases map to TRBD2. With the DNA end fitting TRBJ2-1 better, the J assignment may be wrong. Input material: sorted CD4+, CD8+, or CD8+CD57+ T cells (not recorded which) from PBMCs. This TCR came from a human donor in good health. The CDR3 sequence is CASSLGASGVYEQFF. The DNA of the CDR3 is TGTGCCAGCAGCTTAGGGGCTAGCGGGGTTTACGAGCAGTTCTTC.